The present entry profiles one T cell receptor beta chain with its context. The method was immunoSEQ multiplex PCR; TCRdb's version includes in-frame clones alone and lacks a portion of them. Among around 69,000 clones listed, roughly 95% were seen once. The data are from a study of cytomegalovirus exposure and HLA in healthy donors. V was clipped by 5 bases and J by 5 bases; unmatched bases: 7. Germline assignment: CDR1 GTSNPN and CDR2 SVGIG (reference sequence). CDR3 length: 14 amino acids. Sequencing used PBMCs. The sequence was collected from a woman in her late teens or twenties in good health and CMV-seropositive. This sequence joins TRBV30 and TRBJ2-2; 8 bases are shared with TRBD2. In nucleotides, the CDR3 is TGTGCCTGGGGGAATGAGCGGGAGACCGGGGAGCTGTTTTTT. This encodes CAWGNERETGELFF.